Listed below are T cell receptor beta chains from one sample, sequenced in a study of chemoradiotherapy in HPV16-positive cancers. Using immunoSEQ multiplex PCR, the repertoire was profiled, and TCRdb retains in-frame clones only, with some absent. Here the sample spans some 3,000 clones, 70% to 90% being singletons. The sample in question was tumor tissue, obtained from a patient who underwent chemoradiotherapy. These receptors all come from a human donor with HPV-associated anogenital cancer. The CDR3 runs from the conserved cysteine through the conserved F or W. D genes are given only for firm matches. Some rows mark clone size as missing; the rest say once, few, many or name a class of expanded clone.

d_call	clone_size	v_call	j_call	cdr3_nt	cdr3_aa
TRBD2	-	TRBV11-3	TRBJ2-1	TGTGCCAGCAGCTTAGGTCACATTGGACTAGCGGGAGACGGTGAGCAGTTCTTC	CASSLGHIGLAGDGEQFF
-	-	TRBV5-4	TRBJ2-5	TGTGCCAGCAGTGATGGTCCGGACCCCCCAGAGACCCAGTACTTC	CASSDGPDPPETQYF
-	-	TRBV11-3	TRBJ2-3	TGTGCCAGCAGCTTAACCGGGACGACCACAGATACGCAGTATTTT	CASSLTGTTTDTQYF
-	-	TRBV28	TRBJ1-4	TGTGCCAGCAGTCCTCTTTCGAATGAAAAACTGTTTTTT	CASSPLSNEKLFF
-	-	TRBV18	TRBJ1-5	TGTGCCAGCTCACCCCTCGTAAGCAATCAGCCCCAGCATTTT	CASSPLVSNQPQHF
TRBD2	-	TRBV19	TRBJ2-1	TGTGCCAGTAAGATCCTAGCGGGAGAGGACAATGAGCAGTTCTTC	CASKILAGEDNEQFF
TRBD2	-	TRBV6-1	TRBJ2-1	TGTGCGACGGACGGGCCACTAGCGGCCTACAATGAGCAGTTCTTC	CATDGPLAAYNEQFF
-	-	TRBV9	TRBJ2-3	TGTGCCAGCAGCGCCTTGGACAGACCCACAGATACGCAGTATTTT	CASSALDRPTDTQYF
TRBD2	-	TRBV5-4	TRBJ2-7	TGTGCCAGCAGCCCTGGGACTAGCGGGAGTAAGGTCCACGAGCAGTACTTC	CASSPGTSGSKVHEQYF
-	-	TRBV20-1	TRBJ1-1	TGCAGTGCTAGTGCTACTGAAGCTTTCTTT	CSASATEAFF
-	-	TRBV11-3	TRBJ2-5	TGTGCCAGCAGCTGGAAAGAGACCCAGTACTTC	CASSWKETQYF
TRBD1	-	TRBV28	TRBJ2-1	TGTGCCAGCAGCTTACGAGACAGGGTCTTTAACCCTACCGCAGAGTTCTTC	CASSLRDRVFNPTAEFF
-	-	TRBV30	TRBJ2-1	TGTGCCTGGAGTCCCGGAGGAGGTCTGGGTGAGCAGTTCTTC	CAWSPGGGLGEQFF
-	-	TRBV7-9	TRBJ1-5	TGTGCCAGCAGCTTCTACAGCAATCAGCCCCAGCATTTT	CASSFYSNQPQHF
-	-	TRBV7-3	TRBJ2-2	TGTGCCAGCAGCCTCCGGTCTAGCGGGGAGCTGTTTTTT	CASSLRSSGELFF
-	-	TRBV28	TRBJ2-5	TGTGCCAGCAGTTTACCGAGGACAGTCGAGACCCAGTACTTC	CASSLPRTVETQYF
TRBD1	-	TRBV19	TRBJ1-2	TGTGCCAGTAGATCTACAGGGGACCGTGGCTACACCTTC	CASRSTGDRGYTF
TRBD1	once	TRBV28	TRBJ2-2	TGTGCCAGCAGTTCCTCCCGGGACAGGGGGTTTTACCGGGAGCTGTTTTTT	CASSSSRDRGFYRELFF
-	-	TRBV14	TRBJ1-2	TGTGCCAGCAGCCAAGGGCAGAATCTAAACTATGGCTACACCTTC	CASSQGQNLNYGYTF
-	once	TRBV27	TRBJ1-4	TGTGCCAGCAGCCTTAACAGGGCCAGTGAAAAACTGTTTTTT	CASSLNRASEKLFF
-	-	TRBV25-1	TRBJ2-6	TGTGCCAGCTCACCCGACAGGAGCTCTGGGGCCAACGTCCTGACTTTC	CASSPDRSSGANVLTF
-	-	TRBV7-3	TRBJ2-3	TGTGCCAGCAGCTTAACTGGAGGGGCAGATACGCAGTATTTT	CASSLTGGADTQYF
TRBD1	few	TRBV19	TRBJ1-1	TGTGCCAGTAGGGCTCCGGGACAGCGAGCTTTCTTT	CASRAPGQRAFF
TRBD1	-	TRBV28	TRBJ1-1	TGTGCCAGCAGTCGGACAGGGGAGGCTTTCTTT	CASSRTGEAFF
-	-	TRBV5-6	TRBJ2-7	TGTGCCAGCAGCTTGAAGGATCGATGGAAGGGATCCTACGAGCAGTACTTC	CASSLKDRWKGSYEQYF
TRBD2	once	TRBV7-2	TRBJ2-5	TGTGCCAGCAGCTTAGTGGGAGGGGAGACCCAGTACTTC	CASSLVGGETQYF